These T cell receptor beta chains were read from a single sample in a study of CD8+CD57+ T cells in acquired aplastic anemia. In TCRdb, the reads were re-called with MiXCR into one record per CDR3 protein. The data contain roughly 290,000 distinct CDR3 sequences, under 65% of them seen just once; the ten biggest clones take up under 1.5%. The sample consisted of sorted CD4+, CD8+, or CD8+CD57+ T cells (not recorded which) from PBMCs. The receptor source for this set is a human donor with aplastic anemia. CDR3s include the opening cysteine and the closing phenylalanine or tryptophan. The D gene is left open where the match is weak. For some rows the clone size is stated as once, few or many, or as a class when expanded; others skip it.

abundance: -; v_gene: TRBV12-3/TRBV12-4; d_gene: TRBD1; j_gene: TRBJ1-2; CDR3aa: CAIQIARDSDYGYTF; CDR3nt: TGTGCCATCCAGATCGCTCGGGACAGCGACTATGGCTACACCTTC
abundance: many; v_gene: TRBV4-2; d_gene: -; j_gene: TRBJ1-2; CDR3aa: CASSQDFTGTNYGYTF; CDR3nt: TGTGCCAGCAGCCAAGATTTTACCGGAACTAACTATGGCTACACCTTC
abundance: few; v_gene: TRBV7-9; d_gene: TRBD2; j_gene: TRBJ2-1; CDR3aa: CASSSPLAGALYEQFF; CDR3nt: TGTGCCAGCAGCTCCCCTCTAGCGGGGGCACTGTATGAGCAGTTCTTC
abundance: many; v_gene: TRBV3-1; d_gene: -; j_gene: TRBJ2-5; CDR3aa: CASSQVKETQYF; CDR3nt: TGTGCCAGCAGCCAGGTAAAAGAGACCCAGTACTTC
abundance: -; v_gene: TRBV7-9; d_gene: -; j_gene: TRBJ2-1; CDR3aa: CASSSSGSAFSYNEQFF; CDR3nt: TGTGCCAGCAGCTCGTCCGGGAGCGCATTTTCCTACAATGAGCAGTTCTTC
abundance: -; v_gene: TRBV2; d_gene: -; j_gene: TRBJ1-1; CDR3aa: CASPSGRLWTEAFF; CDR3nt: TGTGCCAGCCCCTCAGGGCGGTTGTGGACTGAAGCTTTCTTT
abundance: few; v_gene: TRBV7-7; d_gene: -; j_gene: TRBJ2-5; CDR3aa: CASSERRGSETQYF; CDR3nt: TGTGCCAGCAGCGAGAGGAGGGGATCAGAGACCCAGTACTTC
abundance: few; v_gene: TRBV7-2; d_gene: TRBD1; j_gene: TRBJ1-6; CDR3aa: CASSSIPGQANSPLHF; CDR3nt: TGTGCCAGCAGCTCTATACCGGGACAGGCTAATTCACCCCTCCACTTT
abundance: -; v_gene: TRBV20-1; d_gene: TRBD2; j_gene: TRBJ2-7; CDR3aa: CSAKELADSYEQYF; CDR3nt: TGCAGTGCTAAGGAACTAGCGGACTCCTACGAGCAGTACTTC
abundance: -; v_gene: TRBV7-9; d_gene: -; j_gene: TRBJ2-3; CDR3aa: CASSNEAYTQYF; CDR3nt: TGTGCCAGCAGCAACGAGGCTTATACGCAGTATTTT
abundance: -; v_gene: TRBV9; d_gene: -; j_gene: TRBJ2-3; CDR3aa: CASSVAGGQYF; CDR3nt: TGTGCCAGCAGCGTAGCTGGGGGGCAGTATTTT
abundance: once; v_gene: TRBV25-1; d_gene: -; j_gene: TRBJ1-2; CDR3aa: CASSLHEWAYGYTF; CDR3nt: TGTGCCAGCAGTCTTCATGAGTGGGCCTATGGCTACACCTTC
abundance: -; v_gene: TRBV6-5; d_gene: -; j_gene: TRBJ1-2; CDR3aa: CASTNVGGYTF; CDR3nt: TGTGCCAGCACCAATGTGGGGGGCTACACCTTC
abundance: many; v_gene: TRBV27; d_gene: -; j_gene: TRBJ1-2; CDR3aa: CASSPRTTGNGYTF; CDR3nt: TGTGCCAGCAGTCCCCGGACAACTGGAAATGGCTACACCTTC
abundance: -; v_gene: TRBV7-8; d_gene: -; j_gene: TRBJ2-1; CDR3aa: CASITTGNEQFF; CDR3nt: TGTGCCAGCATCACCACGGGCAATGAGCAGTTCTTC
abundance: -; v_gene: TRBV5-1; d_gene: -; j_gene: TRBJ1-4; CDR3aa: CASSVFGTGNEKLFF; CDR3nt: TGCGCCAGCAGCGTATTCGGGACGGGGAATGAAAAACTGTTTTTT
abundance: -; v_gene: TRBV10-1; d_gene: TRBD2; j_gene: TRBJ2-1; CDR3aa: CASSASGGNEQFF; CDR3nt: TGCGCCAGCAGTGCTAGCGGGGGGAATGAGCAGTTCTTC
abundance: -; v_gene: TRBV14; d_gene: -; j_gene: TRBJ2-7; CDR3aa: CASSQGGGYERYF; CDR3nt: TGTGCCAGCAGCCAGGGAGGGGGCTACGAGCGGTACTTC
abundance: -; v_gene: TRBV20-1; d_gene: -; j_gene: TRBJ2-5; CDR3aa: CSARDSGQGSETQYF; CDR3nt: -
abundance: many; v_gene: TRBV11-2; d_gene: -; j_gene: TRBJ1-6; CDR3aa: CASSLATGMSPLHF; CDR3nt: TGTGCCAGCAGCTTAGCGACAGGAATGTCACCCCTCCACTTT
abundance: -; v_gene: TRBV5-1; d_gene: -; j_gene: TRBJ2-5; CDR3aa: CASSLEPSETQYF; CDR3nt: TGCGCCAGCAGCTTGGAACCGTCGGAGACCCAGTACTTC
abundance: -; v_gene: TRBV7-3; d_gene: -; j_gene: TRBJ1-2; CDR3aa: CAAWAEGRGGYTF; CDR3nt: TGTGCCGCATGGGCGGAGGGGAGGGGGGGCTACACCTTC
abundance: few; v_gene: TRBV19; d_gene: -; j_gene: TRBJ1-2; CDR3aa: CASKRTPGGLEGYTF; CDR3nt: TGTGCCAGTAAGCGGACCCCGGGAGGACTTGAGGGCTACACCTTC
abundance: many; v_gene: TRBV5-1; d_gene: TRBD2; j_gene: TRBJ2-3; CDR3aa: CASSLSGDTQYF; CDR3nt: TGCGCCAGCAGCCTTAGCGGGGATACGCAGTATTTT
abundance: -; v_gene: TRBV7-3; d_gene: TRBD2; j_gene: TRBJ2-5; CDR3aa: CASSQEAGAQETQYF; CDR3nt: TGTGCCAGCAGCCAAGAAGCGGGAGCACAAGAGACCCAGTACTTC
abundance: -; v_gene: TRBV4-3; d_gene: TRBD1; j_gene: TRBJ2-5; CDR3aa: CASSLEGQGATQYF; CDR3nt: TGCGCCAGCAGCTTGGAGGGGCAGGGGGCGACCCAGTACTTC
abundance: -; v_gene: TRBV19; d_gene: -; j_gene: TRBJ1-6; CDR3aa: CASSSALRDGDNSPLHF; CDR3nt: TGTGCCAGTAGTAGCGCTCTTCGGGACGGAGATAATTCACCCCTCCACTTT
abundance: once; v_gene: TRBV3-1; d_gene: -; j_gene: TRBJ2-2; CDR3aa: CASSPPSGPGELFF; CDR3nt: TGTGCCAGCAGCCCGCCGTCGGGGCCCGGGGAGCTGTTTTTT
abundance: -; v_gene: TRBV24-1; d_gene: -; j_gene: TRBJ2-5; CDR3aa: CATSDFQAAETQYF; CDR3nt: TGTGCCACCAGTGATTTCCAGGCGGCCGAGACCCAGTACTTC
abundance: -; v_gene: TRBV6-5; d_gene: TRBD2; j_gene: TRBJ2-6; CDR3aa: CASSGGGANVLTF; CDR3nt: TGTGCCAGCAGCGGGGGGGGGGCCAACGTCCTGACTTTC
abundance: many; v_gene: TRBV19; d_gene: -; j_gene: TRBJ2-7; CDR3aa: CASSIGRGSYEQYF; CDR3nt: TGTGCCAGTAGTATAGGGCGGGGCTCCTACGAGCAGTACTTC